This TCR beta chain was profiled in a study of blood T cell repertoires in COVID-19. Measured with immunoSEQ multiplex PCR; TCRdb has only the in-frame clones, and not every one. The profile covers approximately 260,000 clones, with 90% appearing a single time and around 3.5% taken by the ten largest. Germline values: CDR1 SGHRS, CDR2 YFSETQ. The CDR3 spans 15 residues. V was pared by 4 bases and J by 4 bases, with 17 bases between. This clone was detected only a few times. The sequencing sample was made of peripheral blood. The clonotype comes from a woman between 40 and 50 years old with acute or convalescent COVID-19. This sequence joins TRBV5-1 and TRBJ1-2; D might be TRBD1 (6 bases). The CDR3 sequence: CASSEDRSQGYGYTF. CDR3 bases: TGCGCCAGCAGCGAGGACAGATCACAGGGCTATGGCTACACCTTC.